This T cell receptor beta chain was recorded in a study of blood T cell repertoires in COVID-19. Per the study methods: Nucleated cell number was recorded as an estimate derived from reference gene primer amplification. Clones were sequenced by immunoSEQ multiplex PCR, and TCRdb holds only the in-frame ones, with some missing. The DNA was the basis for D and trimming; V, J and clone size are from that table. Of 100,000 or so clones in the sample, about 80% were seen once. V was pared by 4 bases and J by 11 bases, with 20 bases between. CDR3 length: 14 residues. The germline V gene encodes CDR1 LGHDT and CDR2 YNNKEL (reference sequence).

Specimen: peripheral blood. The chain carries TRBV3-1 (or the pseudogene TRBV3-2) and TRBJ1-1, with a weak D call TRBD1 (6 bases). The TCR sequence derives from a human donor in a cohort sampled during active COVID-19. The DNA for the CDR3 is TGTGCCAGCAGCCCGTCCACGCGGGGGCGGGGTGCTTTCTTT. Translated: CASSPSTRGRGAFF.